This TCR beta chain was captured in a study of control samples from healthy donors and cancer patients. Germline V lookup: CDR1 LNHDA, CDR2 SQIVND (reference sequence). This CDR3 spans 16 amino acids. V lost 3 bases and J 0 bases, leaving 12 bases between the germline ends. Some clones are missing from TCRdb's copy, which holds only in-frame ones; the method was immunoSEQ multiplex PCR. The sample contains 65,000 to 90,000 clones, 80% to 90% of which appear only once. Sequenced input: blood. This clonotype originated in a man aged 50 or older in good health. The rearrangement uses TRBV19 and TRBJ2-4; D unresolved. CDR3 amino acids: CASSMGRTGAKNIQYF. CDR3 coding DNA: TGTGCCAGTAGTATGGGAAGGACGGGAGCCAAAAACATTCAGTACTTC.